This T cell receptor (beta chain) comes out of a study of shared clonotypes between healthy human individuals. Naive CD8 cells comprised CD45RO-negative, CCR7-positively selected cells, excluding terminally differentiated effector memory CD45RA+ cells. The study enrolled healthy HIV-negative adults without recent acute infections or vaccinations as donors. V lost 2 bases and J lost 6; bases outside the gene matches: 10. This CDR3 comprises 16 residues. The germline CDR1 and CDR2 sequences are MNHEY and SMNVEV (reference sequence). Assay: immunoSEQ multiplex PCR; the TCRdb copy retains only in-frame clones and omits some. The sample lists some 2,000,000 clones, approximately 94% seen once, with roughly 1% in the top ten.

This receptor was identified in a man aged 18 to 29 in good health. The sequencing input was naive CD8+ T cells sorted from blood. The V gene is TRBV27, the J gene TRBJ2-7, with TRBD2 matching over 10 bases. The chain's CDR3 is CASSLGASGSLVEQYF. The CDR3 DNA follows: TGTGCCAGCAGTTTAGGGGCTAGCGGGAGTCTGGTCGAGCAGTACTTC.